This record covers a single TCR beta chain. The antigen is unknown. Mismatch with germline at one junction end may stem from a read error. It was from approximately 20-30 mg of unsorted bulk tissue that RNA and DNA were co-extracted. This sample was included in a study of tumor-infiltrating lymphocytes in primary liver carcinoma. Study details: Patients were both men and women, whose ages ran from 30 to 69 years.

A constant-region primer primed TCR beta cDNA synthesis from roughly 500 ng of total RNA. What produced the TCR beta libraries was three nested multiplex PCR rounds using slightly modified ARM-PCR. The first two PCR rounds used TRBV1-TRBV30 forward primers with a C-beta reverse primer, nine to eleven cycles each. Each CDR3 protein is one row after TCRdb ran MiXCR on the multiplex PCR reads. Here the sample spans 55,000 or so distinct CDR3 sequences, 71% being singletons. CDR1 and CDR2 from the germline V gene are MNHEY and SVGEGT. The length of the CDR3 is 15 residues. Study-wide results and caveats: Tumor tissue displayed a significantly greater top-250-clone fraction than blood (p = 0.039). Merely some 7.5-25% of top clones spanned all five tumor regions. Tumor-adjacent and tumor-blood pairs showed less overlap than tumor region pairs.

The chain couples TRBV6-2 or TRBV6-3 to TRBJ2-1; D remains unclear. This TCR was recovered from a middle-aged man with primary liver carcinoma and hepatitis B virus infection. The sequenced sample was liver tumor tissue from sampling region 2. Subset given: tumor region T2, inferior pole. In DNA, the CDR3 is TGTGCCAGCAGTTCACCCCATTTACGGTACAATGAGCAATTCTTC. Its protein is CASSSPHLRYNEQFF.